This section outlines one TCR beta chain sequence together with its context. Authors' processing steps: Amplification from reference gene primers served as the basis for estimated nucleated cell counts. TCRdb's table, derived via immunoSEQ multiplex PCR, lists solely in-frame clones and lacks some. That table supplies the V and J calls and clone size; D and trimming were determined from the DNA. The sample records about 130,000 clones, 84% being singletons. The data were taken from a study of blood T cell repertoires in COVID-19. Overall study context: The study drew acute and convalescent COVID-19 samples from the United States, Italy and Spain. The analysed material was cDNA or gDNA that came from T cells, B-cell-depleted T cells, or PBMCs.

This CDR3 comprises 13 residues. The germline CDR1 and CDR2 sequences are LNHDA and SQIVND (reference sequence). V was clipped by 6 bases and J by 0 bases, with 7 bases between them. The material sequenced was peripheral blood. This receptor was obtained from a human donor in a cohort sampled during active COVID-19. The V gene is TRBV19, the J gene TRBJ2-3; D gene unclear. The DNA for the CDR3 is TGTGCCAGTAGAGCATACAGCACAGATACGCAGTATTTT. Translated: CASRAYSTDTQYF. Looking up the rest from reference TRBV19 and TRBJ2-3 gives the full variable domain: DGGITQSPKYLFRKEGQNVTLSCEQNLNHDAMYWYRQDPGQGLRLIYYSQIVNDFQKGDIAEGYSVSREKKESFPLTVTSAQKNPTAFYLCASRAYSTDTQYFGPGTRLTVL.